In its sample, the clone carrying this TCR beta chain was seen a few times. Its antigen is not identified. The CDR3 covers 13 residues. Trimming took off 7 bases at V and 5 bases at J, with 15 bases between the two ends. Germline V gives CDR1 SGHAT, CDR2 FQNNGV. The data are from a study of cytomegalovirus exposure and HLA in healthy donors. General observations from the study: With high specificity and sensitivity, the classifier reportedly diagnosed cytomegalovirus status.

Here immunoSEQ multiplex PCR was the method, and the copy in TCRdb shows in-frame clones only, minus some. The sample lists fewer than 75,000 clones, around 95% occurring once. The receptor's source is a woman younger than 35 in good health and CMV-seropositive. The sequencing sample was made of PBMCs. V is TRBV11-2 and J is TRBJ2-7; D not certain. The CDR3 DNA reads TGTGCCAGCAACCCAGTCAGCGTCGACGAGCAGTACTTC. Its protein product is CASNPVSVDEQYF. The whole variable domain, remainder taken from reference TRBV11-2 and TRBJ2-7, is EAGVAQSPRYKIIEKRQSVAFWCNPISGHATLYWYQQILGQGPKLLIQFQNNGVVDDSQLPKDRFSAERLKGVDSTLKIQPAKLEDSAVYLCASNPVSVDEQYFGPGTRLTVT.